The 11 T cell receptor beta chains below all came from one sample that was sequenced in a study of blood T cell repertoires in COVID-19. Measured with immunoSEQ multiplex PCR; TCRdb has only the in-frame clones, and not every one. The sample has some 150,000 clones; around 82% are singletons. The sequencing input was peripheral blood. These receptors came from a human donor with acute or convalescent COVID-19. The donor label of this sample is uncertain.

The CDR3 sequence: CASSTGGYEQYF. CDR3 in DNA: TGTGCCAGCAGTACAGGGGGGTACGAGCAGTACTTC. This rearrangement joins TRBV27 to TRBJ2-7, with 8 bases fitting TRBD1. V lost 5 bases, J lost 4 bases, and 1 base stayed unmatched. The germline gives CDR1 MNHEY, CDR2 SMNVEV (reference sequence). This CDR3 comprises 12 residues.

The rearrangement uses TRBV19 and TRBJ2-5; D is uncertain. Per the germline V gene, CDR1 is LNHDA and CDR2 is SQIVND (reference sequence). CDR3 length: 14 residues. V lost 1 base and J lost 5, with 11 bases in between. CDR3 sequence: CASSIGRRRETQYF. The CDR3 DNA reads as TGTGCCAGTAGTATAGGGCGGCGACGGGAGACCCAGTACTTC.

This sequence joins TRBV5-6 and TRBJ1-6; D is ambiguous. There are 13 residues in the CDR3. Trimming took 0 bases from V and 7 from J, leaving 5 bases between them. Germline-derived CDR1 and CDR2 are SGHDT and YYEEEE. This CDR3 is CASSLVANSPLHF. The CDR3 region has the DNA TGTGCCAGCAGCTTGGTGGCCAATTCACCCCTCCACTTT.

About this clone: A much larger clone sits a single nucleotide away, making a read error possible. The gene calls are TRBV6-5 and TRBJ2-1; D is uncertain. The CDR3 is 11 residues long. V dropped 2 bases and J dropped 6 bases, with 2 bases sitting between them. From germline, CDR1 is MNHEY and CDR2 SVGAGI. Here the CDR3 reads CASSYRNEQFF. CDR3 bases: TGTGCCAGCAGTTACCGCAATGAGCAGTTCTTC.

The V gene is TRBV5-1, the J gene TRBJ1-5; D is possibly TRBD1 (5 bases). This CDR3 is 13 amino acids long. The germline CDR1 and CDR2 sequences are SGHRS and YFSETQ. Trimming shortened V by 2 bases and J by 7 bases, and 10 bases separated the two germline ends. The CDR3 nucleotides are TGCGCCAGCAGCTTCGAGGGGAGGCAGCCCCAGCATTTT. As protein: CASSFEGRQPQHF.

The chain links TRBV19 to TRBJ1-5; D possibly corresponds to TRBD1 (6 bases). CDR3 length: 14 amino acids. Germline V gene data show CDR1 as LNHDA and CDR2 as SQIVND (reference sequence). V lost 3 bases and J 6 bases, leaving 12 bases between the germline ends. The CDR3 region is CASSMGAVSQPQHF. Here the CDR3 DNA reads TGTGCCAGTAGTATGGGGGCCGTAAGTCAGCCCCAGCATTTT. The full variable domain, with the rest looked up from reference TRBV19 and TRBJ1-5, is DGGITQSPKYLFRKEGQNVTLSCEQNLNHDAMYWYRQDPGQGLRLIYYSQIVNDFQKGDIAEGYSVSREKKESFPLTVTSAQKNPTAFYLCASSMGAVSQPQHFGDGTRLSIL.

V gene TRBV7-2 combines with J gene TRBJ2-5, with 8 bases lining up with TRBD1. The CDR3 spans 16 residues. Germline V gene sequence: CDR1 SGHTA, CDR2 FQGNSA. V shed 6 bases, J shed 2 bases, and the junction held 11 bases outside the gene matches. The CDR3 loop reads CASRPPGQVLQETQYF. CDR3 bases: TGTGCCAGCAGACCCCCGGGACAGGTACTTCAAGAGACCCAGTACTTC.

The gene calls are TRBV2 and TRBJ2-7; D not resolved. Trimming took 2 bases from V and 5 from J, leaving 4 bases between them. The germline gives CDR1 SNHLY, CDR2 FYNNEI. This CDR3 comprises 11 residues. This chain's CDR3 is CASSEFNEQYF. In DNA form, the CDR3 reads TGTGCCAGCAGTGAATTCAACGAGCAGTACTTC. Drawing the rest from reference TRBV2 and TRBJ2-7, the complete variable domain is EPEVTQTPSHQVTQMGQEVILRCVPISNHLYFYWYRQILGQKVEFLVSFYNNEISEKSEIFDDQFSVERPDGSNFTLKIRSTKLEDSAMYFCASSEFNEQYFGPGTRLTVT.

This chain links TRBV5-1 with TRBJ1-1; a possible D gene is TRBD1 (6 bases). The V gene's germline CDR1 is SGHRS and CDR2 YFSETQ. The CDR3 consists of 13 residues. V shed 5 bases and J shed 0 bases, with 8 bases lying between them. CDR3 sequence (DNA): TGCGCCAGCAGTCGGACAGTGAACACTGAAGCTTTCTTT. Protein sequence: CASSRTVNTEAFF.

The chain carries TRBV10-3 and TRBJ1-2, with D unresolved. Germline CDR1 and CDR2: ENHRY and SYGVKD. V was shortened by 0 bases and J by 0 bases, with 5 bases between the two germline ends. The CDR3 is 14 residues long. The CDR3 is CAISESASNYGYTF. The CDR3 coding sequence is TGTGCCATCAGTGAGTCGGCTTCTAACTATGGCTACACCTTC.

As concerns this clone: One end of the junction does not line up with germline, which may come from a read error. This sequence joins TRBV7-9 and TRBJ1-4; D not resolved. Germline values: CDR1 SEHNR, CDR2 FQNEAQ (reference sequence). CDR3 length: 17 amino acids. The CDR3 coding sequence is TGTGCCAGCAGCTTAGTCCCAACCCCCAACGGCGGTGAAAAGCTGTTTTTT. Its translation is CASSLVPTPNGGEKLFF.